Listed below are T cell receptor beta chains from one sample, sequenced in a study of identical twins. TCRdb called the 5' RACE reads again in MiXCR, with one record for every CDR3 protein. The table shows hundreds of thousands of distinct CDR3 sequences, with more than 13% occurring only once. The material sequenced was memory (CD45RO+) T cells sorted from blood. Source of these receptors: a woman aged 18-30 years in good health. Both conserved end residues are part of each CDR3. A D gene is named only where the DNA matches it firmly. Clone size is not always given. Where it is, it says once, few, many or a class for expanded clones.

j_gene	abundance	d_gene	v_gene	CDR3aa	CDR3nt
TRBJ2-5	.	.	TRBV11-2	CASSRERQETQYF	TGTGCCAGCAGCCGGGAGAGACAAGAGACCCAGTACTTC
TRBJ1-2	few	.	TRBV12-3/TRBV12-4	CASRNGAAGYTF	TGTGCCAGCAGAAACGGCGCTGCGGGCTACACCTTC
TRBJ2-1	.	.	TRBV20-1	CSALGGSSYNEQFF	TGCAGTGCCTTAGGGGGAAGCTCCTACAATGAGCAGTTCTTC
TRBJ2-1	.	TRBD2	TRBV12-3/TRBV12-4	CASTDRTSGGNEQFF	TGTGCCAGCACCGACCGTACTAGCGGGGGGAATGAGCAGTTCTTC
TRBJ2-3	many	TRBD2	TRBV7-9	CASSLSGGDTQYF	TGTGCCAGCAGCTTAAGCGGGGGGGATACGCAGTATTTT
TRBJ2-7	.	TRBD2	TRBV7-9	CASSLRTSGEEQYF	TGTGCCAGCAGCTTAAGGACTAGCGGGGAAGAGCAGTACTTC
TRBJ2-3	few	TRBD1	TRBV29-1	CSVVGGQGVDTQYF	TGCAGCGTTGTTGGGGGACAGGGGGTAGATACGCAGTATTTT
TRBJ1-2	many	.	TRBV14	CASSPGTVYGYTF	TGTGCCAGCAGCCCCGGGACGGTCTATGGCTACACCTTC
TRBJ2-2	.	.	TRBV7-2	CASSPAGWAGELFF	TGTGCCAGCAGCCCCGCCGGCTGGGCCGGGGAGCTGTTTTTT
TRBJ2-1	.	.	TRBV6-1	CASITRSYNEQFF	TGTGCCAGCATCACCCGCTCCTACAATGAGCAGTTCTTC
TRBJ1-1	many	TRBD1	TRBV7-9	CASSITGVNTEAFF	TGTGCCAGCAGCATTACAGGGGTGAACACTGAAGCTTTCTTT
TRBJ2-4	.	TRBD2	TRBV7-2	CASSPQRGGLAKNIQYF	TGTGCCAGCAGCCCCCAGCGGGGGGGATTAGCCAAAAACATTCAGTACTTC
TRBJ2-1	many	.	TRBV12-3/TRBV12-4	CASSFWGEQFF	TGTGCCAGCAGTTTCTGGGGTGAGCAGTTCTTC
TRBJ2-7	many	.	TRBV12-3/TRBV12-4	CASSFRHSEQYF	TGTGCCAGCAGTTTCCGCCATAGTGAGCAGTACTTC
TRBJ2-3	few	TRBD2	TRBV7-8	CASSLMRQLAASTDTQYF	TGTGCCAGCAGCTTAATGCGCCAACTAGCGGCTAGCACAGATACGCAGTATTTT
TRBJ2-1	.	TRBD2	TRBV6-5	CASSYRAGGVYNEQFF	TGTGCCAGCAGTTACAGGGCGGGGGGGGTCTACAATGAGCAGTTCTTC
TRBJ2-3	few	.	TRBV7-2	CASSLAAATDTQYF	TGTGCCAGCAGCTTAGCGGCCGCCACAGATACGCAGTATTTT
TRBJ1-1	.	.	TRBV20-1	CSARDGALELNTEAFF	TGCAGTGCTAGAGATGGGGCGTTAGAGCTGAACACTGAAGCTTTCTTT
TRBJ2-1	many	.	TRBV9	CASSVSGTDGREQFF	TGTGCCAGCAGCGTGAGCGGCACGGATGGCCGTGAGCAGTTCTTC
TRBJ1-4	.	.	TRBV6-5	CASSYGPLYPKLFF	TGTGCCAGCAGTTACGGTCCCCTTTACCCTAAACTGTTTTTT
TRBJ2-1	.	TRBD2	TRBV20-1	CSASGLAVYNEQFF	TGCAGTGCTTCGGGACTAGCGGTTTACAATGAGCAGTTCTTC
TRBJ2-7	many	TRBD2	TRBV4-3	CASSPGLADRSSYEQYF	TGCGCCAGCAGCCCGGGACTAGCGGACCGAAGCTCCTACGAGCAGTACTTC
TRBJ2-2	many	.	TRBV9	CASKGRDGTGELFF	TGTGCCAGCAAGGGGCGGGACGGCACCGGGGAGCTGTTTTTT
TRBJ2-2	.	.	TRBV5-1	CASSLIVTNANTGELFF	TGCGCCAGCAGCTTGATCGTGACGAACGCGAACACCGGGGAGCTGTTTTTT
TRBJ2-7	.	.	TRBV27	CASSPFGGTYEQYF	TGTGCCAGCAGTCCTTTCGGCGGGACCTACGAGCAGTACTTC
TRBJ2-3	many	TRBD2	TRBV2	CASSVSTSGGVTQYF	TGTGCCAGCAGTGTGTCCACTAGCGGGGGGGTTACGCAGTATTTT
TRBJ2-5	.	.	TRBV5-5	CASSVTGGVETQYF	TGTGCCAGCAGCGTCACAGGGGGGGTGGAGACCCAGTACTTC
TRBJ2-2	many	.	TRBV7-9	CASSSMNTGELFF	TGTGCCAGCAGCAGCATGAACACCGGGGAGCTGTTTTTT
TRBJ1-6	few	.	TRBV20-1	CSARDREGSSYNSPLHF	TGCAGTGCTAGAGATCGGGAGGGAAGCTCCTATAATTCACCCCTCCACTTT
TRBJ2-1	few	TRBD1	TRBV28	CASSATGAGYNEQFF	TGTGCCAGCAGTGCGACAGGGGCCGGCTACAATGAGCAGTTCTTC
TRBJ2-5	few	.	TRBV7-7	CASSPDAARETQYF	TGTGCTAGCAGCCCCGACGCAGCGCGAGAGACCCAGTACTTC
TRBJ1-1	many	.	TRBV7-9	CASSFITEAFF	TGTGCCAGCAGCTTCATCACTGAAGCTTTCTTT
TRBJ2-1	.	.	TRBV12-3/TRBV12-4	CASSSRSDLNEQFF	TGTGCCAGCAGTTCCCGGTCAGACCTTAATGAGCAGTTCTTC
TRBJ2-3	.	.	TRBV2	CASSVKDTQYF	TGTGCCAGCAGTGTTAAGGATACGCAGTATTTT
TRBJ2-1	few	.	TRBV20-1	CSAKRTRGFGEQFF	TGCAGTGCTAAAAGGACGCGGGGTTTCGGGGAGCAGTTCTTC
TRBJ1-6	.	TRBD1	TRBV4-1	CASSLGTGGSPLHF	TGCGCCAGCAGCCTTGGGACAGGGGGTTCACCCCTCCACTTT
TRBJ2-1	.	.	TRBV12-3/TRBV12-4	CASSLPPQGPKQFF	TGTGCCAGCAGTCTACCTCCGCAGGGGCCTAAGCAGTTCTTC
TRBJ2-7	.	.	TRBV7-2	CASSPSRASYEQYF	TGTGCCAGCAGCCCTAGCCGGGCCAGCTACGAGCAGTACTTC
TRBJ2-1	few	TRBD2	TRBV20-1	CSAPNLGTSGTRFYNEQFF	TGCAGTGCCCCAAATCTCGGGACTAGCGGGACCAGATTCTACAATGAGCAGTTCTTC
TRBJ1-2	few	TRBD1	TRBV20-1	CSANPGQGNYGYTF	TGCAGTGCTAATCCGGGACAGGGGAACTATGGCTACACCTTC
TRBJ1-1	many	TRBD1	TRBV11-2	CASSSRLGQGRTEAFF	TGTGCCAGCAGCTCCAGGCTGGGACAGGGGCGCACTGAAGCTTTCTTT
TRBJ2-1	.	TRBD2	TRBV20-1	CSAGGGLYLHEQFF	TGCAGTGCTGGCGGGGGACTATACCTACATGAGCAGTTCTTC
TRBJ2-3	.	.	TRBV7-9	CAFSQGTSTDTQYF	TGTGCCTTTTCACAGGGAACTAGCACAGATACGCAGTATTTT
TRBJ2-2	.	TRBD1	TRBV7-2	CASSSGGTGSGELFF	TGTGCCAGCAGCTCCGGGGGGACAGGGTCCGGGGAGCTGTTTTTT
TRBJ2-7	.	.	TRBV20-1	CSAQRGGPSYEQYF	TGCAGTGCTCAACGGGGCGGGCCTTCCTACGAGCAGTACTTC
TRBJ2-7	once	.	TRBV10-3	CAITGEDGYEQYF	TGTGCCATCACCGGGGAGGACGGCTACGAGCAGTACTTC